This entry lists 9 T cell receptor beta chains sequenced from one sample in a study of blood T cell repertoires in COVID-19 (dated by TCRdb to about 2020). Receptors were amplified or captured by the immunoSEQ multiplex PCR assay. TCRdb retrieved this table from immuneACCESS and kept in-frame rearrangements only. Not all clones are present; in checked studies, unresolved V genes account for under half, and no reason is known for the remainder. The table for this sample lists about 58,000 clones; 85% to 90% of them were counted only once. The ten most abundant clones make up approximately 4.5% of the sample. Sequenced sample: peripheral blood. The receptors were sampled from a man aged 40-49 years with active COVID-19.

The chain recombines TRBV7-2 with TRBJ2-1; D possibly corresponds to TRBD2 (5 bases). V was clipped by 4 bases and J by 5 bases, with 21 bases between them. In germline, CDR1 is SGHTA, CDR2 FQGNSA. The CDR3 is 17 residues long. The DNA for the CDR3 is TGTGCCAGCAGCTCTCAAGCGCGACTAAGTAGGCACAATGAGCAGTTCTTC. Amino acids: CASSSQARLSRHNEQFF.

V usage is TRBV9 and J usage is TRBJ1-4; 11 bases are a match to TRBD1. CDR3 size: 17 residues. Looked up from germline, CDR1 is SGDLS and CDR2 is YYNGEE. The V segment lost 0 bases and the J segment 3 bases; nucleotides outside the gene matches: 4. This CDR3 reads CASSVDGGQGANEKLFF. The CDR3 coding sequence is TGTGCCAGCAGCGTAGATGGGGGACAGGGGGCTAATGAAAAACTGTTTTTT.

The chain employs TRBV30 and TRBJ1-3; D is unresolved. The CDR3 loop spans 15 amino acids. The V gene's germline CDR1 is GTSNPN and CDR2 SVGIG (reference sequence). Trimming took 0 bases from V and 0 from J, leaving 9 bases between them. This CDR3 reads CAWSVSHYSGNTIYF. CDR3 sequence (DNA): TGTGCCTGGAGTGTCTCACACTACTCTGGAAACACCATATATTTT.

The chain joins TRBV30 to TRBJ1-1; 7 bases align to TRBD1. This CDR3 is 14 amino acids long. The germline V gene encodes CDR1 GTSNPN and CDR2 SVGIG (reference sequence). V lost 3 bases and J lost 2; bases outside the gene matches: 6. CDR3 DNA: TGTGCCTGGAGGCCCGGACAGGTAAACACTGAAGCTTTCTTT. It encodes CAWRPGQVNTEAFF.

This chain links TRBV2 with TRBJ2-7; tentative D call: TRBD2 (5 bases). Trimming cost V 8 bases and J 3 bases, with 8 bases left between them. The CDR3 covers 11 residues. From germline, CDR1 is SNHLY and CDR2 FYNNEI. The CDR3 protein is CASGGNYEQYF. DNA for the CDR3: TGTGCCAGCGGAGGAAACTACGAGCAGTACTTC.

The V gene is TRBV5-6, the J gene TRBJ1-1; maybe TRBD1 (5 bases). The germline gives CDR1 SGHDT, CDR2 YYEEEE. The CDR3 is 17 amino acids. Trimming took 2 bases from V and 4 from J, leaving 21 bases between them. CDR3 amino acids: CASSFYPSGMGRTEAFF. CDR3 nucleotide sequence: TGTGCCAGCAGCTTCTATCCCTCAGGGATGGGGCGCACTGAAGCTTTCTTT. Together with reference TRBV5-6 and TRBJ1-1, the CDR3 gives the full variable domain: DAGVTQSPTHLIKTRGQQVTLRCSPKSGHDTVSWYQQALGQGPQFIFQYYEEEERQRGNFPDRFSGHQFPNYSSELNVNALLLGDSALYLCASSFYPSGMGRTEAFFGQGTRLTVV.

J is TRBJ2-3 and V is TRBV7-9, with 9 bases identical to TRBD2. Per the germline V gene, CDR1 is SEHNR and CDR2 is FQNEAQ (reference sequence). The CDR3 has 13 residues. J gave up 11 bases and V 1 base, and 4 bases lay outside the gene matches. In nucleotides, the CDR3 is TGTGCCAGCAGCTTAGGAGGCGGGAGGGGGCAGTATTTT. Translating it yields CASSLGGGRGQYF.

The gene calls are TRBV20-1 and TRBJ1-1; D remains ambiguous. Germline V CDR1 and CDR2: DFQATT, SNEGSKA (reference sequence). The CDR3 length is 12 residues. The V and J ends lost 3 bases and 5 bases respectively, with 10 bases between them. Written as DNA, the CDR3 is TGCAGTGCTAGTATGCCAACAACTGAAGCTTTCTTT. Its translation is CSASMPTTEAFF.

The rearrangement joins TRBV14 to TRBJ2-7; 10 nucleotides line up with TRBD2. J lost 3 bases, V lost 6 bases, and 5 bases had no gene match. CDR1 is SGHDN, CDR2 FVKESK, per germline. This CDR3 has 14 amino acids. CDR3 nucleotides: TGTGCCAGCAGACAAAGCGGGAGGGGCTACGAGCAGTACTTC. Its translation is CASRQSGRGYEQYF.